This is a list of T cell receptor beta chains from one sample in a study of blood T cell repertoires in COVID-19. Here immunoSEQ multiplex PCR was the method, and the copy in TCRdb shows in-frame clones only, minus some. The data show approximately 280,000 clones, with approximately 85% seen just once and around 10% held by the top ten. Sequencing input: peripheral blood. These receptors came from a woman between 65 and 79 years old with acute or convalescent COVID-19. CDR3s include the opening cysteine and the closing phenylalanine or tryptophan. Fields, in order: D gene, J gene, clone size, V gene, CDR3 DNA, CDR3 protein. D genes are given only for firm matches. Where a row states a size, it is once, few, many or the class of an expanded clone; other rows omit it.

- TRBJ1-2 - TRBV6-5 TGTGCCAGCAGTTACTCAGTCCACAGGGCCTATGGCTACACCTTC CASSYSVHRAYGYTF
- TRBJ1-2 - TRBV7-9 TGTGCCAGCAGCCCCAGTGGGGGGGCGCCTGGCTACACCTTC CASSPSGGAPGYTF
TRBD1 TRBJ1-1 - TRBV6-5 TGTGCCAGCAGCACAGGGGGCACTGAAGCTTTCTTT CASSTGGTEAFF
- TRBJ1-1 - TRBV18 TGTGCCAGCTCAACCCTCGGGGGTCTGAACACTGAAGCTTTCTTT CASSTLGGLNTEAFF
- TRBJ2-3 - TRBV3-1/TRBV3-2 TGTGCCAGCAGCCAACTAGCTAGCACAGATACGCAGTATTTT CASSQLASTDTQYF
TRBD1 TRBJ1-1 - TRBV10-3 TGTGCCATCAGTGGTCACACAGGGGGCACTGAAGCTTTCTTT CAISGHTGGTEAFF
TRBD1 TRBJ2-3 - TRBV12-3/TRBV12-4 TGTGCCAGCAGTCAGGGGGCGCCAGATACGCAGTATTTT CASSQGAPDTQYF
- TRBJ2-3 few TRBV27 TGTGCCAGCAGTTTACGAGATACGCAGTATTTT CASSLRDTQYF
TRBD2 TRBJ2-7 - TRBV12-3/TRBV12-4 TGTGCCAGCAGGGATCGAATCGGGAGGCTCAACTTC CASRDRIGRLNF
- TRBJ1-1 - TRBV30 TGTGCCTGGAGTGTATTAATGAACACTGAAGCTTTCTTT CAWSVLMNTEAFF
- TRBJ1-3 - TRBV19 TGTGCCAGTAAGGAGAACTCTGGAAACACCATATATTTT CASKENSGNTIYF
TRBD2 TRBJ2-2 - TRBV9 TGTGCCAGCAGCTTAGAAGCGGGGGGGCCCCTCAACACCGGGGAGCTGTTTTTT CASSLEAGGPLNTGELFF
- TRBJ2-2 - TRBV30 TGTGCCTGGAGTGTACCCTCCTTCAAGCCCCCCAGGGGGGAGACCTCGTCACCTGGCGGGGAGCTGTTTTTT CAWSVPSFKPPRGETSSPGGELFF
- TRBJ2-7 few TRBV29-1 TGCAGCGTTATTCATAGGGGCTCCTACGAGCAGTACTTC CSVIHRGSYEQYF
TRBD1 TRBJ1-2 once TRBV2 TGTGCCAGGACAGGGGGCAGGAATGGCTACACCTTC CARTGGRNGYTF
- TRBJ2-1 - TRBV10-3 TGTGCCATCAGTGAGTCGACGCCGACAGCAAATTCCTACAATGAGCAGTTCTTC CAISESTPTANSYNEQFF
- TRBJ1-5 - TRBV7-9 TGTGCCAGCAGCTCCGGCAATCAGCCCCAGCATTTT CASSSGNQPQHF
- TRBJ1-2 - TRBV9 TGTGCCAGCAGCGTAATTTCCAGGGGAGACTATGGCTACACCTTC CASSVISRGDYGYTF
TRBD1 TRBJ2-3 - TRBV5-1 TGCGCCAGCAGCCCCGGGACAGGAGGAGCAGATACGCAGTATTTT CASSPGTGGADTQYF
- TRBJ2-1 - TRBV7-8 TGTGCCAGCAGCTTAGCGGGGGGGCAGCCCTGGAATGAGCAGTTCTTC CASSLAGGQPWNEQFF
- TRBJ2-7 few TRBV4-1 TGCGCCAGCAGCTATAACACCCAGGGAACCTACGAGCAGTACTTC CASSYNTQGTYEQYF
- TRBJ1-2 - TRBV18 TGTGCCAGCTCACCACCCGGGAACAACTATGGCTACACCTTC CASSPPGNNYGYTF
- TRBJ1-4 - TRBV11-2 TGTGCCAGCAGCACCGACACGGGGAGGGCTGAAAAACTGTTTTTT CASSTDTGRAEKLFF
TRBD1 TRBJ2-2 - TRBV7-9 TGTGCCAGCAGCCCCCCGGGACAGGGTAACACCGGGGAGCTGTTTTTT CASSPPGQGNTGELFF
- TRBJ2-1 - TRBV7-7 TGTGCTAGCAGCTTAGGCGGGGGCCAAGAGCAGTTCTTC CASSLGGGQEQFF
- TRBJ2-1 - TRBV5-6 TGTGCCAGCATCGCCCAACTACGGAGCTCCTACAATGAGCAGTTCTTC CASIAQLRSSYNEQFF
TRBD1 TRBJ1-1 - TRBV18 TGTGCCAGCTCACCACGGACAGGGGCAGAGGAAGCTTTCTTT CASSPRTGAEEAFF
TRBD1 TRBJ1-2 - TRBV6-2/TRBV6-3 TGTGCCAGCAGCGGGGGACAGGGGAGCTATGGCTACACCTTC CASSGGQGSYGYTF
- TRBJ2-5 - TRBV5-4 TGTGCCAGCAGCTTTCCACAGCAACAAGAGACCCAGTACTTC CASSFPQQQETQYF
TRBD1 TRBJ1-5 - TRBV15 TGTGCCACCAGCGGAACCTGGGGGTCGAGACAGGGTATACAGCCCCAGCATTTT CATSGTWGSRQGIQPQHF
- TRBJ1-2 once TRBV4-2 TGTGCCAGCAGCCAAGATTACGGACAGCCTAACTATGGCTACACCTTC CASSQDYGQPNYGYTF
- TRBJ2-7 - TRBV18 TGTGCCAGCTCACCAAGTTTCTACTACGAGCAGTACTTC CASSPSFYYEQYF
- TRBJ2-2 - TRBV30 TGTGCCTGGAGTGTACAGCCCACCGGGGAGCTGTTTTTT CAWSVQPTGELFF
TRBD2 TRBJ2-1 - TRBV6-5 TGTGCCAGCAGAAAACCGGGACTAGCGCATAATGAGCAGTTCTTC CASRKPGLAHNEQFF
- TRBJ1-4 few TRBV18 TGTGCCAGCTCATTACCGGTGGTGACTAATGAAAAACTGTTTTTT CASSLPVVTNEKLFF
- TRBJ1-5 - TRBV2 TGTGCCTCGTGGGCGGGGGGACCTTATCAGCCCCAGCATTTT CASWAGGPYQPQHF
- TRBJ1-3 - TRBV4-1 TGCGCCAGCAGCCAACAGCGCTCTGGAAACACCATATATTTT CASSQQRSGNTIYF
TRBD1 TRBJ1-1 - TRBV6-5 TGTGCCAGCAGTTCCCACAGGGGGCTGATGAACACTGAAGCTTTCTTT CASSSHRGLMNTEAFF
TRBD2 TRBJ2-1 - TRBV5-1 TGCGCCAGCACCTCGGGCGGGGGGGCGTACAATGAGCAGTTCTTC CASTSGGGAYNEQFF
- TRBJ2-2 - TRBV6-5 TGTGCCAGCAGGGCGGGGACCGGGGAGCTGTTTTTT CASRAGTGELFF
TRBD2 TRBJ2-7 - TRBV27 TGTGCCAGCAGTTTATCGGGGAGGGGCGAGCAGTACTTC CASSLSGRGEQYF
- TRBJ1-6 once TRBV5-4 TGTGCCAGCAGCTTGGTGGGAGGCTCCTATAATTCACCCCTCCACTTT CASSLVGGSYNSPLHF
- TRBJ2-5 - TRBV5-8 TGTGCCAGCAGTCCAGAACTAGTCCAAGAGACCCAGTACTTC CASSPELVQETQYF
TRBD1 TRBJ2-3 - TRBV15 TGTGCCACCAGCAGTCGACAGGGGGCGCCGGATACGCAGTATTTT CATSSRQGAPDTQYF
- TRBJ1-5 - TRBV19 TGTGCCAGTAGTATCGAACAGGGCAATCAGCCCCAGCATTTT CASSIEQGNQPQHF